These T cell receptor beta chains were read from a single sample in a study of blood T cell repertoires in COVID-19. Only in-frame clones appear in the TCRdb table, and some are missing; sequencing was by immunoSEQ multiplex PCR. The sample lists around 40,000 clones, about 88% occurring once. Sequencing input: peripheral blood. These receptors were taken from a human donor in a cohort sampled during active COVID-19. CDR3s include the opening cysteine and the closing phenylalanine or tryptophan. Each record gives: J gene, clone size, V gene, D gene, CDR3 protein, CDR3 DNA. D genes are given only for firm matches. Where a row states a size, it is once, few, many or the class of an expanded clone; other rows omit it.

TRBJ2-1 NA TRBV4-1 NA CASRDRGYDEQFF TGCGCCAGCAGGGACCGAGGGTATGATGAGCAGTTCTTC
TRBJ1-2 NA TRBV7-2 NA CASTRTGGPNYGYTF TGTGCCAGCACCCGGACGGGAGGTCCTAACTATGGCTACACCTTC
TRBJ1-2 once TRBV3-1/TRBV3-2 NA CASSQRDSYGYTF TGTGCCAGCAGCCAGCGAGACAGTTATGGCTACACCTTC
TRBJ2-7 NA TRBV5-1 TRBD1 CASSAAIRDRGHYEQYF TGCGCCAGCAGCGCGGCGATAAGGGACAGGGGGCACTACGAGCAGTACTTC
TRBJ1-3 NA TRBV5-1 NA CASSLYGNSGNTIYF TGCGCCAGCAGCTTGTACGGGAACTCTGGAAACACCATATATTTT
TRBJ2-3 once TRBV2 TRBD2 CASKRLAADTQYF TGTGCCAGCAAACGACTAGCGGCAGATACGCAGTATTTT
TRBJ2-2 NA TRBV5-5 TRBD2 CASSRSGGPGGELFF TGTGCCAGCAGCCGTAGCGGGGGGCCGGGCGGGGAGCTGTTTTTT
TRBJ2-1 NA TRBV18 TRBD2 CASSPPLAGGPGNEQFF TGTGCCAGCTCACCACCTTTAGCGGGGGGGCCGGGCAATGAGCAGTTCTTC
TRBJ1-4 NA TRBV28 NA CASSTGLDKNEKLFF TGTGCCAGCAGCACAGGGTTAGATAAGAATGAAAAACTGTTTTTT
TRBJ2-3 NA TRBV6-5 TRBD2 CATKAGAYTDTQYF TGTGCCACGAAAGCGGGGGCCTACACAGATACGCAGTATTTT
TRBJ1-5 NA TRBV5-6 NA CASSLPGQPQHF TGTGCCAGCAGCTTACCAGGTCAGCCCCAGCATTTT
TRBJ2-1 NA TRBV11-2 TRBD2 CASSLARGGAHNEQFF TGTGCCAGCAGCTTAGCTCGCGGGGGGGCCCACAATGAGCAGTTCTTC
TRBJ2-3 NA TRBV21-1 NA CASTRLARGPTDTQYF TGTGCCAGCACCAGACTAGCGAGAGGCCCCACAGATACGCAGTATTTT
TRBJ1-5 NA TRBV7-2 NA CASSQGRGEGNQPQHF TGTGCCAGCAGCCAGGGCCGAGGGGAGGGCAATCAGCCCCAGCATTTT
TRBJ2-3 NA TRBV7-2 TRBD2 CASSSGLAGGFTDTQYF TGTGCCAGCAGCTCGGGGTTAGCGGGGGGATTCACAGATACGCAGTATTTT
TRBJ2-2 once TRBV15 TRBD2 CATSRGGGGDVTGELFF TGTGCCACCAGCCGGGGGGGCGGGGGGGATGTTACCGGGGAGCTGTTTTTT
TRBJ2-1 NA TRBV9 NA CASSVALATNEQFF TGTGCCAGCAGCGTAGCCCTAGCTACCAATGAGCAGTTCTTC
TRBJ2-2 NA TRBV29-1 TRBD1 CSARPGQGNTGELFF TGCAGCGCCAGACCGGGACAGGGGAACACCGGGGAGCTGTTTTTT